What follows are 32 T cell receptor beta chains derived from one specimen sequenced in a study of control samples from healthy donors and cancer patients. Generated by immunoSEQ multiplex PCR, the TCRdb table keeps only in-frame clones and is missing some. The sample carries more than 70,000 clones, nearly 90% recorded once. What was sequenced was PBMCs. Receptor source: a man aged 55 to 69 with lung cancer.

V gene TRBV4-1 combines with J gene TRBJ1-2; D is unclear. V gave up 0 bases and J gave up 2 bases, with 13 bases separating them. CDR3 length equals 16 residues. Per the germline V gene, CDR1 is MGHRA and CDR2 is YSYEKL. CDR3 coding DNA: TGCGCCAGCAGCCAAGAACAGAGCGCGACGAACTATGGCTACACCTTC. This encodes CASSQEQSATNYGYTF.

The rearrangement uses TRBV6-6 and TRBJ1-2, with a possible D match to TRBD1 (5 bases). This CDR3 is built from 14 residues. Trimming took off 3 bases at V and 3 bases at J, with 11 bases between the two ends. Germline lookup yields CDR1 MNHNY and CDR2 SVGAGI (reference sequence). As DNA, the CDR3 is TGTGCCAGCAGTTATCTTGGGGCAGACTATGGCTACACCTTC. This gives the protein CASSYLGADYGYTF.

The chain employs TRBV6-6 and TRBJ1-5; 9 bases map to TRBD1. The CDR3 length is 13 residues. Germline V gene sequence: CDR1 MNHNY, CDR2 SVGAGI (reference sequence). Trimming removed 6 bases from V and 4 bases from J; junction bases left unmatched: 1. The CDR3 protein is CASRDRGNQPQHF. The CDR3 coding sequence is TGTGCCAGCAGAGACAGGGGGAATCAGCCCCAGCATTTT.

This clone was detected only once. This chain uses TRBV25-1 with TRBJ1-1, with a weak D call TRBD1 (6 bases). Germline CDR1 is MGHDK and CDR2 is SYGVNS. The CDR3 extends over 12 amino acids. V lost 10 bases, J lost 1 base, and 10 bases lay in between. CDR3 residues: CATTQGNTEAFF. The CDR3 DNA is TGTGCCACCACACAGGGGAACACTGAAGCTTTCTTT.

The CDR3 nucleotides are TGTGCCAGCAGCCCCGCCCGCGGGACAGGGGGAAGTGGCTACACCTTC. Amino acids: CASSPARGTGGSGYTF. The V call is TRBV5-8, the J call TRBJ1-2, with TRBD1 identical over 11 bases. This CDR3 has 16 amino acids. Germline CDR1 SGHTS, CDR2 YDEGEE. J gave up 7 bases and V 4 bases, and 12 bases lay outside the gene matches. The complete variable domain, with remaining parts taken from reference TRBV5-8 and TRBJ1-2, reads EAGVTQSPTHLIKTRGQQATLRCSPISGHTSVYWYQQALGLGLQFLLWYDEGEERNRGNFPPRFSGRQFPNYSSELNVNALELEDSALYLCASSPARGTGGSGYTFGSGTRLTVV.

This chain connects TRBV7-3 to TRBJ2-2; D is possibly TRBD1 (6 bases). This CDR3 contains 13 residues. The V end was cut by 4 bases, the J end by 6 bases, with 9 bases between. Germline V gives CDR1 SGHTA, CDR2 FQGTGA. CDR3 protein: CASSYRDPGELFF. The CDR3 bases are TGTGCCAGCAGCTACAGGGACCCCGGGGAGCTGTTTTTT.

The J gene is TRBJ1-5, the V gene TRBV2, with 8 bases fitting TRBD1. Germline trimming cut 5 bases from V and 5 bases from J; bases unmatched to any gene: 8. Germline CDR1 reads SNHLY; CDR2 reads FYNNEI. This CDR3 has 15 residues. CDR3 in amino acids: CASSLRQGADQPQHF. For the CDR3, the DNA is TGTGCCAGCAGTCTGAGGCAGGGGGCAGATCAGCCCCAGCATTTT.

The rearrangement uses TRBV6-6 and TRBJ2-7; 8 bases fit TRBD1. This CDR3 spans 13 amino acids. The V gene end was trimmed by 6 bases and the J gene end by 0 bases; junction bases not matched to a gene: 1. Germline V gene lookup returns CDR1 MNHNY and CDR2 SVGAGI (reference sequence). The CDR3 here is CASRTGGSYEQYV. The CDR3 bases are TGTGCCAGCAGAACAGGGGGCTCCTACGAGCAGTACGTC.

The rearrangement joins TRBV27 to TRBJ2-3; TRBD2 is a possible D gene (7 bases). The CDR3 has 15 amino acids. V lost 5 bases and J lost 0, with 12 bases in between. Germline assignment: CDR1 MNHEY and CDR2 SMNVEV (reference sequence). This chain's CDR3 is CASSRGALSTDTQYF. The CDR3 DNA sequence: TGTGCCAGCAGTCGGGGGGCACTTAGCACAGATACGCAGTATTTT.

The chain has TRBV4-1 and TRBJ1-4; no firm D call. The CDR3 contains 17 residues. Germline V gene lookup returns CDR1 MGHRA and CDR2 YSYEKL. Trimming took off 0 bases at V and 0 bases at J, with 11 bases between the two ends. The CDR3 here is CASSQERGHATNEKLFF. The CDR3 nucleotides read TGCGCCAGCAGCCAAGAGAGAGGGCACGCAACTAATGAAAAACTGTTTTTT.

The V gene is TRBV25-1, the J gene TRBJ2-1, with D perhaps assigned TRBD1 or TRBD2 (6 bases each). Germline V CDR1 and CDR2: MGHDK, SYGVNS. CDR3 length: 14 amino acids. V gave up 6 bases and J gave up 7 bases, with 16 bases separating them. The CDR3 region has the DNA TGTGCCAGCAGCCGTAGGGGGGCTGGGAATGAGCAGTTCTTC. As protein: CASSRRGAGNEQFF.

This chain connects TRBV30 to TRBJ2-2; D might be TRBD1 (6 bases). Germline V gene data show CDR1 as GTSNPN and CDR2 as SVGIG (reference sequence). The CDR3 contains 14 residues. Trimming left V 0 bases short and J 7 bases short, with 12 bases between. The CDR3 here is CAWSVPQGNGELFF. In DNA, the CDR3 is TGTGCCTGGAGTGTCCCCCAGGGGAACGGGGAGCTGTTTTTT.

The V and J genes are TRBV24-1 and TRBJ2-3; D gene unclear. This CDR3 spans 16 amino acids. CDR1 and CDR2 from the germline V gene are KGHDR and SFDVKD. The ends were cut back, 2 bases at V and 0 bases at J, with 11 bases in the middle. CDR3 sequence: CATSDYPVRSTDTQYF. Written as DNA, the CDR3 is TGTGCCACCAGTGATTACCCAGTTCGCAGCACAGATACGCAGTATTTT.

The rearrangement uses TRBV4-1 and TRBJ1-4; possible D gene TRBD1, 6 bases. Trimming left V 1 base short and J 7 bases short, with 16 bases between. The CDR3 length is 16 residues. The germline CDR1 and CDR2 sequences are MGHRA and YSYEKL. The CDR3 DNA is TGCGCCAGCAGCCAAGGAGGCAGGGGCCGTCGTGAAAAACTGTTTTTT. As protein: CASSQGGRGRREKLFF.

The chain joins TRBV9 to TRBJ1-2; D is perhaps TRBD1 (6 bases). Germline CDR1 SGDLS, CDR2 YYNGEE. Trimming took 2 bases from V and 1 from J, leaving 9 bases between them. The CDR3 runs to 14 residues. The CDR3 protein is CASSVVDSNYGYTF. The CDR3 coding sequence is TGTGCCAGCAGCGTGGTGGACAGTAACTATGGCTACACCTTC. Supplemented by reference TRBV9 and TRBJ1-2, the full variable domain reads DSGVTQTPKHLITATGQRVTLRCSPRSGDLSVYWYQQSLDQGLQFLIQYYNGEERAKGNILERFSAQQFPDLHSELNLSSLELGDSALYFCASSVVDSNYGYTFGSGTRLTVV.

The CDR3 protein is CASTLQGATEAFF. CDR3 DNA: TGTGCCAGCACCCTACAGGGGGCGACTGAAGCTTTCTTT. This sequence joins TRBV6-6 and TRBJ1-1; 9 bases align to TRBD1. The germline V gene has CDR1 MNHNY and CDR2 SVGAGI (reference sequence). Germline trimming cut 7 bases from V and 5 bases from J; bases unmatched to any gene: 5. The CDR3 sequence is 13 residues long.

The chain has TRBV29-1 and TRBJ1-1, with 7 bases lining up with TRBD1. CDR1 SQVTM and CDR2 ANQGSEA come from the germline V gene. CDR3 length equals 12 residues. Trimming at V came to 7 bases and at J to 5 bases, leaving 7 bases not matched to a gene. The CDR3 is CSGYTGATEAFF. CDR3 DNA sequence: TGCAGCGGATATACAGGGGCGACTGAAGCTTTCTTT.

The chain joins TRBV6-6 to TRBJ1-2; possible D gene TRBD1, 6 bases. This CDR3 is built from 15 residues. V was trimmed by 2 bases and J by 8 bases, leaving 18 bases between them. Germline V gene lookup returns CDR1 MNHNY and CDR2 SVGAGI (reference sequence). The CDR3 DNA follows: TGTGCCAGCAGTTACCCAGGGGTGGATTCTCGGGGCTACACCTTC. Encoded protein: CASSYPGVDSRGYTF.

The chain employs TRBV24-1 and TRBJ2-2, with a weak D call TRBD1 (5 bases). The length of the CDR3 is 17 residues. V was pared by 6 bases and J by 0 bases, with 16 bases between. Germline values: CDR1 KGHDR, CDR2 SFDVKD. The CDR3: CATSPGSGRANTGELFF. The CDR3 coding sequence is TGTGCCACCAGTCCGGGTTCCGGCAGGGCGAACACCGGGGAGCTGTTTTTT.

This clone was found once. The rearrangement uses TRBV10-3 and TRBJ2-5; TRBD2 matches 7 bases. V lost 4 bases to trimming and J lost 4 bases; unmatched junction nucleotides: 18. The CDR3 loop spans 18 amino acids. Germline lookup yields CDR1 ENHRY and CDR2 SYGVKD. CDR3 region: CAISGGRGPRPRGETQYF. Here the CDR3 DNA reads TGTGCCATCAGTGGGGGGAGGGGCCCCAGGCCCCGGGGAGAGACCCAGTACTTC.

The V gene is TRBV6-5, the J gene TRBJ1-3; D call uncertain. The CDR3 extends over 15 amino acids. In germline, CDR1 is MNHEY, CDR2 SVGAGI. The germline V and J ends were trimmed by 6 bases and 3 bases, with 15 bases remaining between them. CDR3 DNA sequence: TGTGCCAGCAGCCTCCGCAGCGCTTATGGAAACACCATATATTTT. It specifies CASSLRSAYGNTIYF.

The CDR3 nucleotides read TGTGCCAGCAGCCGGATGGGTTTGAGCGGGGGAGATACGCAGTATTTT. This encodes CASSRMGLSGGDTQYF. The chain links TRBV6-6 to TRBJ2-3; 8 positions agree with TRBD2. V was pared by 6 bases and J by 5 bases, with 13 bases of the junction left unmatched. The CDR3 runs 16 residues. The germline V gene has CDR1 MNHNY and CDR2 SVGAGI (reference sequence).

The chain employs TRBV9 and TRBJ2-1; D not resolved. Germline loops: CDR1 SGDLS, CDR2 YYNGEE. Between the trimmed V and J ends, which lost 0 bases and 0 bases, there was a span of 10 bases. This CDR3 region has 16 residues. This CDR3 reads CASSVVDGSSYNEQFF. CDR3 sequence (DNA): TGTGCCAGCAGCGTAGTGGACGGTAGCTCCTACAATGAGCAGTTCTTC.

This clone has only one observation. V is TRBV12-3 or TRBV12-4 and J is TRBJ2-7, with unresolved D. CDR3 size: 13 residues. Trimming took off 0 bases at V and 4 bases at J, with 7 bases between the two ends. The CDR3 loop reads CASSLAAAYEQYV. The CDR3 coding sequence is TGTGCCAGCAGTTTAGCGGCAGCTTACGAGCAGTACGTC.

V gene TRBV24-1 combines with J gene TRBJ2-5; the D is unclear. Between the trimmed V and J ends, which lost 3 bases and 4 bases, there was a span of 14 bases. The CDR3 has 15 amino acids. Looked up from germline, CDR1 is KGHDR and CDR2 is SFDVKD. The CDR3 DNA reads TGTGCCACCAGTGATGCGACGGGTAACCGAGAGACCCAGTACTTC. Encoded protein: CATSDATGNRETQYF.

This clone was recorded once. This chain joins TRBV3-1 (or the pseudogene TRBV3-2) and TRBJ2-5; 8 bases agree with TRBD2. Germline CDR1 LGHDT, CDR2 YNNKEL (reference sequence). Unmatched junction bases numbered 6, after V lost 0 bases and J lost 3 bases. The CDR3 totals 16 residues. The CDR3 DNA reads TGTGCCAGCAGCCAAGAAGGCCTAGCGGGCGAAGAGACCCAGTACTTC. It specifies CASSQEGLAGEETQYF.

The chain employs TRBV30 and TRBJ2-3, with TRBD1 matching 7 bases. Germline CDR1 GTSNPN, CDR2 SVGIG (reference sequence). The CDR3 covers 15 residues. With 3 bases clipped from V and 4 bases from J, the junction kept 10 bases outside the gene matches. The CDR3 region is CAWRNRQGVADTQYF. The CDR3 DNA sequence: TGTGCCTGGAGAAATCGACAGGGTGTAGCAGATACGCAGTATTTT.

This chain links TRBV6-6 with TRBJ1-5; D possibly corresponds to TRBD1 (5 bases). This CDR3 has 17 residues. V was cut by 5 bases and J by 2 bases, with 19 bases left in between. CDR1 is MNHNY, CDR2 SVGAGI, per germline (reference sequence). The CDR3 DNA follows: TGTGCCAGCAGTCCTAATACTGGGACTCCTCGCAATCAGCCCCAGCATTTT. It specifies CASSPNTGTPRNQPQHF.

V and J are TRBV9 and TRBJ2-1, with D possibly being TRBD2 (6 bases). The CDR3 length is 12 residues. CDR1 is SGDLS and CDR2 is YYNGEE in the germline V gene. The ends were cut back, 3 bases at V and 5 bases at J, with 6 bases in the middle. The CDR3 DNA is TGTGCCAGCAGCGGGGGGGACAATGAGCAGTTCTTC. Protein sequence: CASSGGDNEQFF.

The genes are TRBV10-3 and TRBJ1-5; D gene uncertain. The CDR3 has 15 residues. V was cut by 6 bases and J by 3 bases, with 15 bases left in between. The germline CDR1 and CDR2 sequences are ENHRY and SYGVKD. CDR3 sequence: CAISRTEGINQPQHF. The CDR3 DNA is TGTGCCATCAGCCGAACTGAGGGTATCAATCAGCCCCAGCATTTT.

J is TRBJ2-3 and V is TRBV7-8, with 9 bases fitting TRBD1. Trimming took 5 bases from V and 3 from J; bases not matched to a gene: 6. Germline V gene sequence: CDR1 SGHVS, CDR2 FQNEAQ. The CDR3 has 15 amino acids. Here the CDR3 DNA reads TGTGCCAGCAGCCCGGACAGGGGCGGAACAGATACGCAGTATTTT. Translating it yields CASSPDRGGTDTQYF. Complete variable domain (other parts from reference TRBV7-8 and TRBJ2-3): GAGVSQSPRYKVAKRGQDVALRCDPISGHVSLFWYQQALGQGPEFLTYFQNEAQLDKSGLPSDRFFAERPEGSVSTLKIQRTQQEDSAVYLCASSPDRGGTDTQYFGPGTRLTVL.

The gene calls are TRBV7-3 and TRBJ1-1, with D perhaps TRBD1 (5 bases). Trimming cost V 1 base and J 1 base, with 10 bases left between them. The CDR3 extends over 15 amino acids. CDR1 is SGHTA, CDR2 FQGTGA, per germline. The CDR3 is CASSLSPGPNTEAFF. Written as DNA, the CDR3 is TGTGCCAGCAGCTTAAGCCCGGGACCGAACACTGAAGCTTTCTTT.